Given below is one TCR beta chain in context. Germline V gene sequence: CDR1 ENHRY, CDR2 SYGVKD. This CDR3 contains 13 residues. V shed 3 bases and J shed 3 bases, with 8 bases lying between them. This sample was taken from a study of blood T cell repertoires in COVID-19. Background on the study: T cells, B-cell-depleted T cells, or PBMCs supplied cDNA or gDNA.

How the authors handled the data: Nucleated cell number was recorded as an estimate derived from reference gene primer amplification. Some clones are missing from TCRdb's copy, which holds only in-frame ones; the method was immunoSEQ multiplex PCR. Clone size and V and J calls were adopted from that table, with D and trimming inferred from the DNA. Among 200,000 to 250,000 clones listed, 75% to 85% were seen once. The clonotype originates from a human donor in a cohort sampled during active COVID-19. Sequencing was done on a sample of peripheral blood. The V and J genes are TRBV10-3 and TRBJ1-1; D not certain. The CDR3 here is CAISDGVDTEAFF. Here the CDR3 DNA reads TGTGCCATCAGTGACGGAGTCGACACTGAAGCTTTCTTT.